What follows describes a single T cell receptor beta chain. Its binding antigen is unknown. Qualities for individual bases were not recorded, and no much larger clone is one base off. The source of the sample is a study of blood T cell repertoires in COVID-19 (dated by TCRdb to between 2020 and 2021). Turning to the overall study: The collaborator samples originated in the United States, Italy and Spain and spanned the acute and convalescent phases of COVID-19. The material from the prospective study consisted of cDNA or gDNA derived from T cells, B-cell-depleted T cells, or PBMCs. The dataset comprised deeply sampled blood TCRbeta repertoires from subjects exposed to, actively infected with, or recovered from COVID-19. The repertoires were released in a freely available public database meant as a resource for research on the immune response to SARS-CoV-2. The samples were drawn from two sources: the first 160 participants of the ongoing ImmuneRACE study, and 950 to 1,500 subjects contributed by 6 global collaborators. The sample metadata nearly always contained a de-identified subject ID, COVID-19 status, age in years and sex. Where available, HLA class I and class II types were obtained from metadata supplied by the sample provider rather than from assay-based typing. Overall study results and their limits: The quantity of clinical and demographic metadata differed by source and by participant and was supplied without curation.

The CDR3 measures 17 amino acids from cysteine to phenylalanine. The retained sequence is limited to the CDR3, 51 bases, with the frame set at the first base. CDR1 LNHNV and CDR2 YYDKDF were looked up in the germline V gene (reference sequence). V is clipped by 0 bases and J by 5 bases, and the sequence between their germline boundaries is 20 bases long. One collaborating source in Seattle enrolled patients while the patients were actively infected and followed the patients over time throughout the course of disease. Each collaborating institution followed its own protocols to collect whole blood in K2EDTA tubes. For TCRbeta analysis, collaborator samples were shipped as frozen whole blood, as isolated PBMCs, or as DNA extracted from either sample type. TCRbeta CDR3 regions were amplified from genomic DNA by means of the immunoSEQ Assay, a bias-controlled multiplex PCR. Per the source publication's procedure: Within the assay, amplification of reference gene primers was used to estimate how many nucleated cells each sample contained. Sequence reads were collapsed and filtered to measure the absolute abundance of every unique TCRbeta CDR3 rearrangement. Productive Simpson clonality was computed per sample as the square root of Simpson's diversity index over productive rearrangements. Here the immuneACCESS table is served through TCRdb, limited to in-frame sequences with V and J called. Missing clones are a known gap in these copies; in checked studies unresolved V genes cover under half, and the rest lacks a known reason. The V and J calls and clone size were taken over from that table, and D and trimming were inferred from the DNA. Counted in this sample were approximately 300,000 clones; almost 90% of them appeared once. The ten largest clonotypes hold about 1% of the sample.

Sequenced: peripheral blood. Recombination connected TRBV15 to TRBJ2-7; the D region possibly corresponds to TRBD2 (6 bases align). The clonotype was recovered from a woman in her 40s with COVID-19, enrolled during active disease. The CDR3 amino acid sequence is: CATSRDKGTSLLDEQYF. Read as DNA, the sequence is TGTGCCACCAGCAGAGATAAGGGAACTAGCCTCCTGGACGAGCAGTACTTC.